These 26 T cell receptor beta chains originate from one sample sequenced in a study of T cell responses to AZD1222 COVID-19 vaccine. Using immunoSEQ multiplex PCR, the repertoire was profiled, and TCRdb retains in-frame clones only, with some absent. The data contain some 120,000 clones, about 90% of them singletons. The sample in question was peripheral blood, obtained on day 0 of AZD1222 vaccination. These receptors all stem from an adult in good health.

V is TRBV7-9 and J is TRBJ1-2; weak D call: TRBD1 (5 bases). The CDR3 is 15 residues long. V was cut by 1 base and J by 0 bases, with 9 bases left in between. Per the germline V gene, CDR1 is SEHNR and CDR2 is FQNEAQ (reference sequence). CDR3 in DNA: TGTGCCAGCAGCTTAGAAGGGGCTCCTAACTATGGCTACACCTTC. Protein product: CASSLEGAPNYGYTF.

The J gene is TRBJ1-6, the V gene TRBV27; D is ambiguous. The CDR3 has 15 residues. Germline assignment: CDR1 MNHEY and CDR2 SMNVEV (reference sequence). V shed 4 bases and J shed 0 bases, with 7 bases lying between them. The CDR3 DNA follows: TGTGCCAGCAGTTCAGGTTTCTCCTATAATTCACCCCTCCACTTT. This codes for CASSSGFSYNSPLHF.

The CDR3: CAWSVGREAGYTF. CDR3 bases: TGTGCCTGGAGTGTCGGCAGGGAGGCGGGCTACACCTTC. The chain is built from TRBV30 and TRBJ1-2, with D possibly being TRBD1 (5 bases). Germline lookup yields CDR1 GTSNPN and CDR2 SVGIG (reference sequence). Trimming took off 0 bases at V and 8 bases at J, with 13 bases between the two ends. This CDR3 comprises 13 residues.

The chain carries TRBV9 and TRBJ2-7; no reliable D call. CDR1 is SGDLS, CDR2 YYNGEE, per germline. The CDR3 is made up of 14 amino acids. The V gene lost 4 bases and the J gene lost 3 bases, with 14 bases spanning the gap. Here the CDR3 DNA reads TGTGCCAGCAGCCCCCGGGCTTTTTTCTACGAGCAGTACTTC. As protein: CASSPRAFFYEQYF. The full variable domain, its missing parts supplied by reference TRBV9 and TRBJ2-7, is DSGVTQTPKHLITATGQRVTLRCSPRSGDLSVYWYQQSLDQGLQFLIQYYNGEERAKGNILERFSAQQFPDLHSELNLSSLELGDSALYFCASSPRAFFYEQYFGPGTRLTVT.

CDR3 amino acids: CASSLNSGGDTQYF. The CDR3 bases are TGCGCCAGCAGCTTAAATTCCGGGGGGGATACGCAGTATTTT. The J gene is TRBJ2-3, the V gene TRBV5-1; 7 bases fit TRBD2. The J segment lost 6 bases and the V segment lost 2 bases, leaving 6 bases of the junction unmatched. The CDR3 extends over 14 amino acids. CDR1 SGHRS and CDR2 YFSETQ come from the germline V gene.

This rearrangement joins TRBV11-2 to TRBJ1-1; no clear D gene. Germline V gene sequence: CDR1 SGHAT, CDR2 FQNNGV. This CDR3 is 17 amino acids long. Deletions cut 5 bases from V and 0 bases from J, with 19 bases between. The CDR3 loop is CASSVASVRRLNTEAFF. The CDR3 nucleotides are TGTGCCAGCAGCGTAGCATCCGTCAGACGGCTGAACACTGAAGCTTTCTTT. The full variable domain, with the rest looked up from reference TRBV11-2 and TRBJ1-1, is EAGVAQSPRYKIIEKRQSVAFWCNPISGHATLYWYQQILGQGPKLLIQFQNNGVVDDSQLPKDRFSAERLKGVDSTLKIQPAKLEDSAVYLCASSVASVRRLNTEAFFGQGTRLTVV.

The chain is built from TRBV4-1 and TRBJ1-5; 11 bases are a match to TRBD1. CDR3 length: 17 residues. V shed 4 bases, J shed 3 bases, and the junction held 8 bases outside the gene matches. The germline V gene has CDR1 MGHRA and CDR2 YSYEKL. The CDR3 nucleotides are TGCGCCAGCAGCCTATCCGGGACAGGGGGTCCCAATCAGCCCCAGCATTTT. Its translation: CASSLSGTGGPNQPQHF.

V and J are TRBV5-8 and TRBJ1-3; D gene uncertain. The length of the CDR3 is 12 residues. The V end lost 5 bases, the J end lost 0 bases, and 3 bases lay between the germline ends. CDR1 and CDR2 (germline): SGHTS, YDEGEE. The CDR3 sequence: CASRISGNTIYF. DNA of the CDR3: TGTGCCAGCAGAATCTCTGGAAACACCATATATTTT.

The chain carries TRBV7-9 and TRBJ1-2, with D possibly matching TRBD1 (5 bases). Trimming cost V 1 base and J 6 bases, with 12 bases left between them. The CDR3 extends over 14 amino acids. Germline values: CDR1 SEHNR, CDR2 FQNEAQ (reference sequence). The CDR3 sequence is CASSLGVRENGYTF. The CDR3 DNA is TGTGCCAGCAGCTTAGGCGTCAGGGAGAATGGCTACACCTTC.

V and J are TRBV3-1 (or the pseudogene TRBV3-2) and TRBJ1-2; 8 nucleotides line up with TRBD1. The V segment lost 5 bases and the J segment 8 bases; nucleotides outside the gene matches: 16. This CDR3 has 16 residues. Germline assignment: CDR1 LGHDT and CDR2 YNNKEL (reference sequence). The CDR3 loop reads CASSESQGQAIRGYTF. CDR3 bases: TGTGCCAGCAGCGAATCTCAGGGACAGGCCATACGAGGCTACACCTTC.

The genes are TRBV19 and TRBJ1-6; TRBD1 matches at 7 bases. Germline values: CDR1 LNHDA, CDR2 SQIVND (reference sequence). The CDR3 has 14 amino acids. V lost 7 bases to trimming and J lost 6 bases; unmatched junction nucleotides: 6. The CDR3 DNA is TGTGCCAGTACACCGGGACAGTCTAATTCACCCCTCCACTTT. Amino acid sequence: CASTPGQSNSPLHF.

The V call is TRBV7-2, the J call TRBJ2-7, with 8 bases identical to TRBD1. The J segment lost 6 bases and the V segment lost 4 bases, leaving 14 bases of the junction unmatched. Germline CDR1 reads SGHTA; CDR2 reads FQGNSA. The CDR3 is 16 residues long. DNA for the CDR3: TGTGCCAGCAGCTCCGCCGAAAGACAGGGGAGCGGCGAGCAGTACTTC. Its translation: CASSSAERQGSGEQYF.

The gene calls are TRBV6-4 and TRBJ1-2, with 7 bases matching TRBD1. The germline CDR1 and CDR2 sequences are MRHNA and SNTAGT. V shed 4 bases and J 14 bases; nucleotides not matched to a gene: 13. CDR3 length: 13 residues. CDR3 residues: CASSATGDGGRTF. The DNA for the CDR3 is TGTGCCAGCAGTGCTACAGGGGACGGGGGTCGAACCTTC.

The chain employs TRBV5-1 and TRBJ1-1; D remains ambiguous. V was pared by 2 bases and J by 8 bases, with 10 bases between. CDR1 is SGHRS and CDR2 is YFSETQ in the germline V gene. This CDR3 is 12 amino acids long. The CDR3 DNA is TGCGCCAGCAGCTTATCTGGTAACGAAGCTTTCTTT. Residues: CASSLSGNEAFF.

The gene calls are TRBV28 and TRBJ2-2; the match to TRBD2 covers 9 bases. Germline V gene data show CDR1 as MDHEN and CDR2 as SYDVKM. Germline trimming cut 5 bases from V and 5 bases from J; bases unmatched to any gene: 6. The CDR3 length is 15 residues. CDR3 in amino acids: CASSGAGGRTGELFF. DNA of the CDR3: TGTGCCAGCAGTGGAGCGGGAGGTCGGACCGGGGAGCTGTTTTTT.

The rearrangement links TRBV4-2 to TRBJ2-2, with 9 bases fitting TRBD1. Germline CDR1 is LGHNA and CDR2 is YNFKEQ. This CDR3 has 16 residues. V lost 2 bases and J lost 0; bases outside the gene matches: 1. The CDR3 protein is CASSQRQGANTGELFF. CDR3 in DNA: TGTGCCAGCAGCCAACGACAGGGGGCGAACACCGGGGAGCTGTTTTTT.

The J gene is TRBJ2-1, the V gene TRBV25-1; the D is unclear. Trimming took 1 base from V and 10 from J, leaving 11 bases between them. Germline V gives CDR1 MGHDK, CDR2 SYGVNS. CDR3 length: 13 amino acids. The CDR3 loop is CASSEFMGNEQFF. CDR3 bases: TGTGCCAGCAGTGAATTTATGGGTAACGAGCAGTTCTTC.

The chain joins TRBV4-1 to TRBJ2-3; 10 bases line up with TRBD2. This CDR3 has 15 amino acids. The J segment lost 6 bases and the V segment lost 2 bases, leaving 5 bases of the junction unmatched. Germline loops: CDR1 MGHRA, CDR2 YSYEKL. CDR3 amino acids: CASSQPGTSDDTQYF. The CDR3 DNA is TGCGCCAGCAGCCAACCCGGGACTAGCGACGATACGCAGTATTTT.

The chain uses TRBV9 and TRBJ2-7, with TRBD1 matching 7 bases. The germline V gene has CDR1 SGDLS and CDR2 YYNGEE. The ends lost 4 bases at V and 0 bases at J; junction bases unmatched: 4. This CDR3 has 14 amino acids. The chain's CDR3 is CASSPRDSSYEQYF. In nucleotides, the CDR3 is TGTGCCAGCAGCCCAAGGGACAGCTCCTACGAGCAGTACTTC.

This clone was detected a few times. The limits of the CDR3 on the DNA are not certain, so only TCRdb's listed CDR3 is given. The rearrangement links TRBV21-1 to TRBJ2-1. TRBV21-1 is noted as a pseudogene. The CDR3 is made up of 15 amino acids, end residues included. This chain's CDR3 is CASSWGWGIYNEQFF.

The V gene is TRBV3-1 (or the pseudogene TRBV3-2), the J gene TRBJ2-5; 9 bases map to TRBD2. The CDR3 length is 15 residues. Germline V lookup: CDR1 LGHDT, CDR2 YNNKEL (reference sequence). V gave up 1 base and J gave up 5 bases; unmatched junction bases: 5. The CDR3 DNA is TGTGCCAGCAGCCAAGGGCGGGGGGGCCGCGAGACCCAGTACTTC. This gives the protein CASSQGRGGRETQYF.

The V and J genes are TRBV6-6 and TRBJ1-4; D gene uncertain. V gave up 6 bases and J gave up 8 bases, with 10 bases separating them. Germline V lookup: CDR1 MNHNY, CDR2 SVGAGI (reference sequence). This CDR3 is built from 12 residues. CDR3 nucleotide sequence: TGTGCCAGCAGCCGTGGTTCGGAAAAACTGTTTTTT. Encoded protein: CASSRGSEKLFF.

This sequence joins TRBV27 and TRBJ2-1; the D is unclear. CDR1 MNHEY and CDR2 SMNVEV come from the germline V gene (reference sequence). The CDR3 runs to 10 residues. V was shortened by 6 bases and J by 15 bases, with 12 bases between the two germline ends. CDR3 sequence reads: CASRELLWFF. The CDR3 DNA follows: TGTGCCAGCAGAGAGCTCTTGTGGTTCTTC.

The rearrangement links TRBV6-5 to TRBJ1-2; TRBD1 matches at 9 bases. The CDR3 sequence is 15 residues long. Germline-derived CDR1 and CDR2 are MNHEY and SVGAGI. Trimming at V came to 6 bases and at J to 4 bases, leaving 9 bases not matched to a gene. The CDR3 DNA follows: TGTGCCAGCAGGCTAGACGGGACAGGGACCTATGGCTACACCTTC. Amino acids: CASRLDGTGTYGYTF.

This chain links TRBV3-1 (or the pseudogene TRBV3-2) with TRBJ1-3; weak D call: TRBD1 (6 bases). The CDR3 totals 14 residues. The germline CDR1 and CDR2 sequences are LGHDT and YNNKEL (reference sequence). Trimming left V 4 bases short and J 4 bases short, with 11 bases between. CDR3: CASSPQGLGNTIYF. CDR3 nucleotides: TGTGCCAGCAGCCCCCAGGGGCTCGGAAACACCATATATTTT.

The CDR3 spells CASSHGPYVEPQHF. In DNA, the CDR3 is TGTGCCAGCAGCCATGGCCCCTATGTTGAGCCCCAGCATTTT. The rearrangement joins TRBV3-1 (or the pseudogene TRBV3-2) to TRBJ1-5, with unresolved D. The CDR3 is 14 residues long. V gave up 3 bases and J gave up 8 bases, with 14 bases separating them. Germline V gives CDR1 LGHDT, CDR2 YNNKEL (reference sequence).